This T cell receptor (beta chain) was recovered during a study of blood T cell repertoires in COVID-19. Study information: T cells, B-cell-depleted T cells, or PBMCs supplied cDNA or gDNA.

CDR3 size: 20 residues. Germline values: CDR1 SNHLY, CDR2 FYNNEI. V lost 2 bases, J lost 2 bases, and 10 bases stayed unmatched. Produced via immunoSEQ multiplex PCR; TCRdb's table is partial and in-frame only. Of some 120,000 clones in the sample, 90% were seen once. Input material: peripheral blood. This sequence originates from a human donor with active COVID-19. The donor label of this sample is uncertain. V is TRBV2 and J is TRBJ2-4; 15 bases fit TRBD2. The DNA for the CDR3 is TGTGCCAGCAGTGAACCCATACGGACTAGCGGGGGGGTGACCAAAAACATTCAGTACTTC. Its translation: CASSEPIRTSGGVTKNIQYF.